These T cell receptor beta chains were read from a single sample in a study of T cell responses to AZD1222 COVID-19 vaccine. Repertoires were generated with immunoSEQ multiplex PCR, while TCRdb's copy carries only in-frame clones and drops some. The table has tens of thousands of clones, 86% seen once. The sample was peripheral blood, taken on day 0 of AZD1222 vaccination. These receptors all stem from an adult in good health. CDR3s include the opening cysteine and the closing phenylalanine or tryptophan. D genes are given only for firm matches. Where a row states a size, it is once, few, many or the class of an expanded clone; other rows omit it.

d_call: TRBD2
j_call: TRBJ2-2
v_call: TRBV4-3
clone_size: NA
cdr3_length: 17
cdr3_aa: CASSQVAGGTNTGELFF
cdr3_nt: TGCGCCAGCAGCCAAGTAGCGGGAGGCACAAACACCGGGGAGCTGTTTTTT

d_call: NA
j_call: TRBJ2-1
v_call: TRBV4-2
clone_size: NA
cdr3_length: 16
cdr3_aa: CASSQIASRSYNEQFF
cdr3_nt: TGTGCCAGCAGCCAAATCGCCAGCCGCTCCTACAATGAGCAGTTCTTC

d_call: NA
j_call: TRBJ2-7
v_call: TRBV28
clone_size: once
cdr3_length: 8
cdr3_aa: CDLGLQYF
cdr3_nt: TGTGATCTTGGACTGCAGTACTTC

d_call: NA
j_call: TRBJ1-1
v_call: TRBV4-3
clone_size: NA
cdr3_length: 15
cdr3_aa: CASSQAVLKNTEAFF
cdr3_nt: TGCGCCAGCAGCCAAGCCGTACTCAAGAACACTGAAGCTTTCTTT

d_call: TRBD1
j_call: TRBJ1-3
v_call: TRBV6-5
clone_size: NA
cdr3_length: 14
cdr3_aa: CASTRTGVGNTIYF
cdr3_nt: TGTGCCAGCACAAGGACAGGGGTCGGAAACACCATATATTTT

d_call: TRBD2
j_call: TRBJ2-3
v_call: TRBV9
clone_size: NA
cdr3_length: 16
cdr3_aa: CASSAASGRRLDTQYF
cdr3_nt: TGTGCCAGCAGCGCGGCTAGCGGGAGGAGGCTAGATACGCAGTATTTT

d_call: TRBD1
j_call: TRBJ1-5
v_call: TRBV15
clone_size: NA
cdr3_length: 15
cdr3_aa: CATSRVDRGYQPQHF
cdr3_nt: TGTGCCACCAGCAGGGTAGACAGGGGTTACCAGCCCCAGCATTTT

d_call: NA
j_call: TRBJ1-3
v_call: TRBV5-1
clone_size: NA
cdr3_length: 14
cdr3_aa: CASSQGHSGNTIYF
cdr3_nt: TGCGCCAGCAGCCAAGGGCACTCTGGAAACACCATATATTTT

d_call: NA
j_call: TRBJ1-5
v_call: TRBV7-3
clone_size: NA
cdr3_length: 13
cdr3_aa: CASSLFRGQPQHF
cdr3_nt: TGTGCCAGCAGCTTATTTAGGGGTCAGCCCCAGCATTTT

d_call: NA
j_call: TRBJ2-7
v_call: TRBV4-1
clone_size: NA
cdr3_length: 13
cdr3_aa: CASSQGTHYEQYF
cdr3_nt: TGCGCCAGCAGCCAAGGGACCCACTACGAGCAGTACTTC

d_call: TRBD2
j_call: TRBJ2-7
v_call: TRBV19
clone_size: NA
cdr3_length: 18
cdr3_aa: CASSIRSSGASGSYEQYF
cdr3_nt: TGTGCCAGTAGTATTCGTTCTAGCGGGGCTTCAGGATCCTACGAGCAGTACTTC

d_call: TRBD2
j_call: TRBJ2-7
v_call: TRBV29-1
clone_size: NA
cdr3_length: 13
cdr3_aa: CSVGEGTGKEQYF
cdr3_nt: TGCAGCGTTGGGGAGGGAACCGGTAAGGAGCAGTACTTC

d_call: TRBD2
j_call: TRBJ2-1
v_call: TRBV5-4
clone_size: NA
cdr3_length: 15
cdr3_aa: CASSSIAGGEGEQFF
cdr3_nt: TGTGCCAGCAGTTCCATAGCGGGAGGGGAGGGTGAGCAGTTCTTC

d_call: NA
j_call: TRBJ1-1
v_call: TRBV10-3
clone_size: NA
cdr3_length: 13
cdr3_aa: CAISESPGYEAFF
cdr3_nt: TGTGCCATCAGTGAGTCGCCAGGGTATGAAGCTTTCTTT

d_call: NA
j_call: TRBJ2-1
v_call: TRBV7-2
clone_size: NA
cdr3_length: 14
cdr3_aa: CASSPHGQGHEQFF
cdr3_nt: TGTGCCAGCAGCCCTCATGGGCAAGGTCATGAGCAGTTCTTC

d_call: TRBD1
j_call: TRBJ1-2
v_call: TRBV27
clone_size: NA
cdr3_length: 17
cdr3_aa: CASSPLSLPTGDYGYTF
cdr3_nt: TGTGCCAGCAGTCCCCTCTCTCTTCCGACAGGGGACTATGGCTACACCTTC

d_call: NA
j_call: TRBJ2-3
v_call: TRBV5-6
clone_size: NA
cdr3_length: 15
cdr3_aa: CASSLGADGLDTQYF
cdr3_nt: TGTGCCAGCAGCTTGGGAGCCGACGGCCTAGATACGCAGTATTTT

d_call: NA
j_call: TRBJ1-1
v_call: TRBV6-6
clone_size: NA
cdr3_length: 12
cdr3_aa: CASSYSSQGAFF
cdr3_nt: TGTGCCAGCAGTTACTCGAGCCAGGGCGCTTTCTTT

d_call: NA
j_call: TRBJ1-4
v_call: TRBV5-1
clone_size: NA
cdr3_length: 14
cdr3_aa: CASGAGMDHEKLFF
cdr3_nt: TGCGCCAGCGGGGCGGGAATGGATCATGAAAAACTGTTTTTT

d_call: TRBD2
j_call: TRBJ2-1
v_call: TRBV7-9
clone_size: NA
cdr3_length: 15
cdr3_aa: CASSPPLGLANEQFF
cdr3_nt: TGTGCCAGCAGCCCCCCCCTGGGACTAGCCAATGAGCAGTTCTTC

d_call: NA
j_call: TRBJ2-5
v_call: TRBV29-1
clone_size: NA
cdr3_length: 12
cdr3_aa: CSGGGAGETQYF
cdr3_nt: TGCAGCGGCGGTGGGGCGGGAGAGACCCAGTACTTC

d_call: TRBD2
j_call: TRBJ2-1
v_call: TRBV29-1
clone_size: NA
cdr3_length: 14
cdr3_aa: CSVSTSGAQAEQFF
cdr3_nt: TGCAGCGTTTCAACTAGCGGGGCGCAAGCTGAGCAGTTCTTC

d_call: TRBD2
j_call: TRBJ2-5
v_call: TRBV5-6
clone_size: NA
cdr3_length: 17
cdr3_aa: CASSALRLAEHQETQYF
cdr3_nt: TGTGCCAGCAGCGCGTTGAGACTAGCGGAACACCAAGAGACCCAGTACTTC

d_call: TRBD1
j_call: TRBJ2-5
v_call: TRBV10-3
clone_size: NA
cdr3_length: 14
cdr3_aa: CAIREDREGETQYF
cdr3_nt: TGTGCCATCAGAGAGGACAGGGAAGGAGAGACCCAGTACTTC

d_call: NA
j_call: TRBJ2-1
v_call: TRBV5-4
clone_size: NA
cdr3_length: 15
cdr3_aa: CASSLGSNSYNEQFF
cdr3_nt: TGTGCCAGCAGCTTGGGTTCAAACTCCTACAATGAGCAGTTCTTC

d_call: NA
j_call: TRBJ1-5
v_call: TRBV6-1
clone_size: NA
cdr3_length: 20
cdr3_aa: CASSEETQGTSAVGNQPQHF
cdr3_nt: TGTGCCAGCAGTGAAGAGACCCAGGGGACGTCCGCCGTGGGCAATCAGCCCCAGCATTTT

d_call: NA
j_call: TRBJ1-2
v_call: TRBV28
clone_size: NA
cdr3_length: 11
cdr3_aa: CASGTNYGYTF
cdr3_nt: TGTGCCAGCGGCACTAACTATGGCTACACCTTC

d_call: NA
j_call: TRBJ2-5
v_call: TRBV7-3
clone_size: NA
cdr3_length: 15
cdr3_aa: CASSFRPAEQETQYF
cdr3_nt: TGTGCCAGCAGCTTTCGCCCGGCCGAACAAGAGACCCAGTACTTC

d_call: NA
j_call: TRBJ2-7
v_call: TRBV29-1
clone_size: NA
cdr3_length: 16
cdr3_aa: CSVVGTSGGSIYEQYF
cdr3_nt: TGCAGCGTTGTTGGGACTTCGGGGGGCTCGATTTACGAGCAGTACTTC

d_call: NA
j_call: TRBJ1-3
v_call: TRBV3-1/TRBV3-2
clone_size: NA
cdr3_length: 13
cdr3_aa: CASSQAAGNTIYF
cdr3_nt: TGTGCCAGCAGCCAAGCAGCTGGAAACACCATATATTTT